This record covers a single TCR beta chain. The record originates from a study of cytomegalovirus exposure and HLA in healthy donors. The PCR had 60 Vbeta and 13 Jbeta primers. The protocol was immunoSEQ multiplex PCR, while the TCRdb copy is restricted to in-frame clones and leaves out a portion. The table includes around 200,000 clones, roughly 77% detected once. Each donor was nominally healthy when sampled (though unrecorded immune exposures were likely). The CDR3 extends over 13 amino acids. Germline V gene lookup returns CDR1 MNHEY and CDR2 SVGAGI. V was clipped by 5 bases and J by 4 bases, with 8 bases between them.

Sequencing input: PBMCs. The chain combines TRBV6-5 with TRBJ1-4, with D possibly being TRBD1 (5 bases). This clonotype was sampled from a woman in her thirties in good health and CMV-seropositive. CDR3 amino acids: CASSDQGNEKLFF. The DNA of the CDR3 is TGTGCCAGCAGTGATCAGGGTAATGAAAAACTGTTTTTT.